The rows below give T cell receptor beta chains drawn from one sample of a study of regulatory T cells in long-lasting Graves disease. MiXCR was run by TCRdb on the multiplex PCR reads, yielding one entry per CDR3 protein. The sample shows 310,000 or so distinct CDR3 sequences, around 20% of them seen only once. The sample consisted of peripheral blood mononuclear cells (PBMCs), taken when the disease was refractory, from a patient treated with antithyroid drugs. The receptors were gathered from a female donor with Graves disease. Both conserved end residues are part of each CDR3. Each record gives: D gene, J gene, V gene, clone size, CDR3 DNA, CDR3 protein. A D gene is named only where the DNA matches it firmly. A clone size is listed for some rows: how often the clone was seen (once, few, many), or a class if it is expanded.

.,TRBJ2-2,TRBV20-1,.,TGCAGTGCTGGAGATGGATCTAGCGTAAACACCGGGGAGCTGTTTTTT,CSAGDGSSVNTGELFF
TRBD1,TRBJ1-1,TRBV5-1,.,TGCGCCAGCAGCTTAAAATACAGGGGCACTGAAGCTTTCTTT,CASSLKYRGTEAFF
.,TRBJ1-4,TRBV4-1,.,TGCGCCAGCAGCCAGAGAGTTGCAACTAATGAAAAACTGTTTTTT,CASSQRVATNEKLFF
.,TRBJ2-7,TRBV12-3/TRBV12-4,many,TGTGCCAGCAGTTTCCCCAGGGGACAAACCTACGAGCAGTACTTC,CASSFPRGQTYEQYF
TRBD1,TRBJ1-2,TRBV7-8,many,TGTGCCAGCGGTCAGTTAGGGGGCTTAGATGGCTACACCTTC,CASGQLGGLDGYTF
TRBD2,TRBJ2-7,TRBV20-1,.,TGCAGTGCCGTAGCGGGGGGCCTCTCCTACGAGCAGTACTTC,CSAVAGGLSYEQYF
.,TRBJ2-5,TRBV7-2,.,TGTGCCAGCAGCTTTCGTCCCGGACTGGTAGAAACCCAGTACTTC,CASSFRPGLVETQYF
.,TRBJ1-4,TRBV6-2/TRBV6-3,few,TGTGCCAGCAGTTACGGAAGGACAACTAATGAAAAACTGTTTTTT,CASSYGRTTNEKLFF
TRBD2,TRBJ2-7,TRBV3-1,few,TGTGCCAGCAGTCGAAGACTAGCGGGGACCCACGAGCAGTACTTC,CASSRRLAGTHEQYF
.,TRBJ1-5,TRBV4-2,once,TGTGCCAGCAGCCAAGATTCCCAGGGGTTCAGTCAGCCCCAGCATTTT,CASSQDSQGFSQPQHF
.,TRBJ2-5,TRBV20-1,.,TGCAGTGCTAGGCTGCGGGGCCAAGAGACCCAGTACTTC,CSARLRGQETQYF
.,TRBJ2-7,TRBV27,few,TGTGCCAGCAGTCCGGACGGGGAAGACGAGCAGTACTTC,CASSPDGEDEQYF
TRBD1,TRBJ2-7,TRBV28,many,TGTGCCAGCAGTTTCCGGGACAGCGTATCCTACGAGCAGTACTTC,CASSFRDSVSYEQYF
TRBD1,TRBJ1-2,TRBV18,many,TGTGCCAGCAGCCCCACCTCGACAGGGAACTATGGCTACACCTTC,CASSPTSTGNYGYTF
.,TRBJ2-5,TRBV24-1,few,TGTGCCACCAGTGACCCTCGGACTACAGAGACCCAGTACTTC,CATSDPRTTETQYF
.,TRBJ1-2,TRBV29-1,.,TGCAGCGGGAGGGGAGTCGGCTATGGCTACACCTTC,CSGRGVGYGYTF
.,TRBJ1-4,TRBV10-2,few,TGCGCCAGCAGAGTCTCTCTTAATGAAAAACTGTTTTTT,CASRVSLNEKLFF
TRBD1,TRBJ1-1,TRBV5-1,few,TGCGCCAGCAGCGGACAGGGAAAGGGCACTGAAGCTTTCTTT,CASSGQGKGTEAFF
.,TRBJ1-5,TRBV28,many,TGTGCCAGCAGTTTGAGAGTAACAGGGCACCCGCCCCAGCATTTT,CASSLRVTGHPPQHF
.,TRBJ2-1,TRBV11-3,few,TGTGCCAGCAGCTTAGATAAGCATGAGCAGTTCTTC,CASSLDKHEQFF
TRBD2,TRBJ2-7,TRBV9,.,TGTGCCAGCAGCCTAGGGGAGGGAGGTTACGAGCAGTACTTC,CASSLGEGGYEQYF
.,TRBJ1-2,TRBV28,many,TGTGCCAGTCATCCGATAGGGTCGGGTGGCTACACCTTC,CASHPIGSGGYTF
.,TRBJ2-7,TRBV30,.,TGTGCCTGGAGTGTGACAGTTGGGTACGAGCAGTACTTC,CAWSVTVGYEQYF
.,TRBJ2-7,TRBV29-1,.,TGCAGCGTTGAAGGGGGCGGCTACGAGCAGTACTTC,CSVEGGGYEQYF
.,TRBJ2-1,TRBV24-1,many,TGTGCCACCAGCTCCGGGCCCCTACAGAACGATGAGCAGTTCTTC,CATSSGPLQNDEQFF
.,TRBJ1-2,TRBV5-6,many,TGTGCCAGCAGCTTGGGAGGGCTGAATGGCTACACCTTC,CASSLGGLNGYTF
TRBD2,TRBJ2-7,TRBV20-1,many,TGCAGTGCTAGGATTGTAGCGGGAGCCACCTACGAGCAGTACTTC,CSARIVAGATYEQYF
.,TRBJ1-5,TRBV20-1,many,TGCAGTGCCAAAAAAGTACAGGGTAGCAATCAGCCCCAGCATTTT,CSAKKVQGSNQPQHF
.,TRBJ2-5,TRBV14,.,TGTGCCAGCAGCCAAGAGATGGGGCGCGGGACCCAGTACTTC,CASSQEMGRGTQYF
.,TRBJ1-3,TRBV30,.,TGTGCCTGGAGCAGGGAGAACCCAAACACCATATATTTT,CAWSRENPNTIYF
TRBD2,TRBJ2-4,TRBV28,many,TGTGCCAGCAGTTCCCCTCGTAGCGGGAGGGCCCGAGCCAAAAACATTCAGTACTTC,CASSSPRSGRARAKNIQYF
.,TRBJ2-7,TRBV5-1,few,TGCGCCAGCAGCTTGGTCTCAGGGAATCGTTTCGAGCAGTACTTC,CASSLVSGNRFEQYF
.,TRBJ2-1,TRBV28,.,TGTGCCAGCACCTTAGGAGGGTATCAAAATGAGCAGTTCTTC,CASTLGGYQNEQFF
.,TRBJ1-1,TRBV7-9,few,TGTGCCAGCAGCTTAGTCCTGCCGAATGCTGAAGCTTTCTTT,CASSLVLPNAEAFF
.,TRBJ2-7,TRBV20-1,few,TGCAGTGCTAGAGATCCGGCTGACAGCAGCTCCTACGAGCAGTACTTC,CSARDPADSSSYEQYF
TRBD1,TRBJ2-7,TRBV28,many,TGTGCCAGCAGTAACACCGGGACAGGGGACTACGAGCAGTACTTC,CASSNTGTGDYEQYF
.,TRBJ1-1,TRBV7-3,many,TGTGCCAGCAGCTACGACAGGAACACTGAAGCTTTCTTT,CASSYDRNTEAFF
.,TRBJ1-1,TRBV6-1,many,TGTGCCAGCAGTACCCTAGGGCGGGCTTTCTTT,CASSTLGRAFF
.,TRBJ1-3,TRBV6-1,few,TGTGCCAGCCGGCCTCCTGGAAACACCATATATTTT,CASRPPGNTIYF
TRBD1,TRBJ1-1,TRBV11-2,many,TGTGCCAGCAGCCCGTCAACCCGGGACAGGGGGCGTTTGAGAGTTTCGCCTGAAGCTTTCTTT,CASSPSTRDRGRLRVSPEAFF
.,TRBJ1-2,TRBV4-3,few,TGCGCCAGCAGCCAAGATCGAACGGGAAGTAACTATGGCTACACCTTC,CASSQDRTGSNYGYTF
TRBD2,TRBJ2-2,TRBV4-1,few,TGCGCCAGCAGCCAGAGACTAGCGGGAGACACCGGGGAGCTGTTTTTT,CASSQRLAGDTGELFF
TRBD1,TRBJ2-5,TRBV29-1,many,TGCAGCGTTGGGAGAAGGGGGCGAGGAGAGACCCAGTACTTC,CSVGRRGRGETQYF
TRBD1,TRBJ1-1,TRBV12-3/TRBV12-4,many,TGTGCCAGCAGATACGACAGGGGGCAGACTGAAGCTTTCTTT,CASRYDRGQTEAFF
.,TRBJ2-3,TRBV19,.,TGTGCCAGTAGACCAGGGAGCTCTAGCACAGATACGCAGTATTTT,CASRPGSSSTDTQYF
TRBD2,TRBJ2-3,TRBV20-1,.,TGCAGTGCTAAGGGACTAGCGGGGGGGAGGGATACGCAGTATTTT,CSAKGLAGGRDTQYF
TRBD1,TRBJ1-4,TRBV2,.,TGTGCCAGCAGCCAAGCCCTGGGACAGTATGAAAAACTGTTTTTT,CASSQALGQYEKLFF
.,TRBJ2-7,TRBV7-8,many,TGTGCCAGCAGCTTTTACGAGACCTCCTACGAGCAGTACTTC,CASSFYETSYEQYF
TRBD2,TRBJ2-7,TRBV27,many,TGTGCCAGCAGTTTAGGTAGCGGGTCTAGCTCCTACGAGCAGTACTTC,CASSLGSGSSSYEQYF
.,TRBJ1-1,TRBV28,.,TGTGCCAGCAGTCCCCATCTCAACACTGAAGCTTTCTTT,CASSPHLNTEAFF
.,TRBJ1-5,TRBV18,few,TGTGCCAGCTCACCGGGTTACAATCAGCCCCAGCATTTT,CASSPGYNQPQHF
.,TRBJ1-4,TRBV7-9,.,TGTGCCAGCAGCTATCGATCAGGGAATTCCGAAAAACTGTTTTTT,CASSYRSGNSEKLFF